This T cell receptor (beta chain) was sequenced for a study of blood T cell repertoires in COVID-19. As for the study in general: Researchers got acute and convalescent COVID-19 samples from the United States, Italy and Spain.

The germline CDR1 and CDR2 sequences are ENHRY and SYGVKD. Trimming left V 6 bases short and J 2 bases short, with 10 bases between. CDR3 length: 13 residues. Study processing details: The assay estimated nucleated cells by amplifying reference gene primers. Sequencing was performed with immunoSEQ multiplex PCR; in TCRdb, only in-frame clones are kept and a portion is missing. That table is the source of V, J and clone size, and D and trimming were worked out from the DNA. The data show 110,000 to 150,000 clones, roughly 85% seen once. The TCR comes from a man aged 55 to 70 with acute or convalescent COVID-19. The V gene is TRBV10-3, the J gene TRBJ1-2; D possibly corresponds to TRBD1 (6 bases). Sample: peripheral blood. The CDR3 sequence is CAIRDTGNYGYTF. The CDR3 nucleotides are TGTGCCATCAGGGACACAGGGAACTATGGCTACACCTTC.